The source of this T cell receptor (beta chain) is a study of spatial heterogeneity in lung cancer (dated by TCRdb to the late 2010s). Background for the entire study: More beta-chain than alpha-chain transcripts were consistently detected, likely reflecting higher beta-chain transcript abundance. TCR alpha and beta repertoires were quantitatively compared across multiple tumor regions, matched nontumor lung and blood in non-small cell lung cancer. In the raw uncorrected reads, each unique combination of TCR and UMI appeared on average more than ten times. Nonsynonymous mutation counts, determined by whole-exome sequencing of tumor tissue, were related to TCR repertoire features. At surgery, both alpha and beta chains were TCR-sequenced in roughly 200 tumor regions, fewer than 80 matched nontumor lung samples and 56 PBMC samples.

Overall results and qualifications from the work: Additional single-cell paired TCR alpha and beta sequencing was considered necessary to confirm, at a functional level, the hypothesis that regional TCRs recognize regional mutations. Ubiquitous expanded tumor TCRs were found in blood more often at tumor resection than at routine follow-up.

The CDR3 holds 16 amino acids from the cysteine to the phenylalanine. Only the CDR3 portion is preserved as DNA: 48 bases, with reading frame beginning at the first base. The V end gives up 2 bases and the J end 5 bases, leaving 6 bases in the junction not matched to a gene. The germline V gene yields SGHRS for CDR1 and YFSETQ for CDR2. This clonotype was seen a handful of times. This clone's antigen is unknown. No much larger clone exists at a distance of one base, and base qualities are not known. In light of the paper, this sample's time point label describes: sample taken at primary tumor resection. For TCR sequencing, whole RNA was extracted from tumor and nontumor lung tissue, or from cryopreserved PBMC samples, and no cell sorting was done. Donors were over 60 patients with early-stage, untreated non-small cell lung cancer from the lung TRACERx cohort. Patients were selected for TCR sequencing only if sufficient RNA was available from at least two tumor regions.

The library relied on 5' RACE. The instrument was a NextSeq 500. In the TCR library protocol, a unique molecular identifier was attached to each TCR cDNA molecule so that PCR and sequencing errors could be corrected. In the source study's methods: TCR identification, UMI-based error correction and CDR3 extraction were all carried out with Decombinator tools. TCRs above a frequency of 2 per 1,000, corresponding to the top 1% of the tumor frequency distribution, were defined as expanded. Renyi diversity was computed with the R vegan package after each repertoire had been subsampled 100 times to 5,000 TCRs. CDR3 similarity networks were built from amino acid triplet string-kernel similarity, with CDR3s being connected when pairwise similarity was above 0.82. TCRdb reran the public reads through fastp at Q25 and MiXCR, keeping productive beta chains. All rows with the same CDR3 protein become a single entry with the most common DNA and genes. Here the V and J calls rest on TCRdb's processing, not on the authors' analysis. Present in this sample are about 82,000 distinct CDR3 sequences, over 10% of which were seen just once. Clones ranked in the top ten supply 4.6% of the sample.

The source was PBMCs, collected at surgery. This sequence was found in a male donor with early-stage non-small cell lung cancer. The rearrangement combines TRBV5-1 with TRBJ2-5, with TRBD2 matching 13 junction bases. The CDR3 here reads CASSFTSGRAQETQYF. Here is the DNA: TGCGCCAGCAGCTTTACTAGCGGGAGGGCCCAGGAGACCCAGTACTTC.